The 16 T cell receptor beta chains presented below share a single source sample, sequenced in a study of blood T cell repertoires in COVID-19. Generated by immunoSEQ multiplex PCR, the TCRdb table keeps only in-frame clones and is missing some. The sample contains about 280,000 clones, roughly 90% of which appear only once. The sample was peripheral blood. The receptors were sampled from a man younger than 35 with active or convalescent COVID-19.

The chain links TRBV2 to TRBJ2-5; D is ambiguous. Per the germline V gene, CDR1 is SNHLY and CDR2 is FYNNEI. V was pared by 6 bases and J by 2 bases, with 4 bases between. The CDR3 has 11 residues. Here the CDR3 reads CASSVQETQYF. The CDR3 DNA reads as TGTGCCAGCAGCGTTCAAGAGACCCAGTACTTC.

This chain uses TRBV18 with TRBJ1-2; D remains ambiguous. This CDR3 is 15 amino acids long. Germline CDR1 and CDR2: KGHSH and LQKENI. V lost 2 bases and J lost 0, with 10 bases in between. CDR3 nucleotide sequence: TGTGCCAGCTCACCAACTACGGGATCTAACTATGGCTACACCTTC. Translation: CASSPTTGSNYGYTF.

This chain connects TRBV6-6 to TRBJ1-1; D may be TRBD1 (5 bases). This CDR3 region has 14 residues. V dropped 8 bases and J dropped 5 bases, with 18 bases sitting between them. Germline V gives CDR1 MNHNY, CDR2 SVGAGI (reference sequence). The CDR3 DNA reads TGTGCCAGCGGAACGTCGGGGGGTTGGACTGAAGCTTTCTTT. Translated: CASGTSGGWTEAFF.

The CDR3 region has the DNA TGTGCCAGCAGCCAGGGACAGGAGAGCTCCTACGAGCAGTACTTC. The encoded protein is CASSQGQESSYEQYF. V and J are TRBV3-1 (or the pseudogene TRBV3-2) and TRBJ2-7, with 8 bases fitting TRBD1. After removal of 3 bases from V and 0 bases from J, the junction contained 4 bases not matched to a gene. CDR1 and CDR2 (germline): LGHDT, YNNKEL (reference sequence). The CDR3 runs to 15 residues.

This chain joins TRBV27 and TRBJ1-1, with D uncertain. Germline CDR1 reads MNHEY; CDR2 reads SMNVEV (reference sequence). Trimming cost V 5 bases and J 6 bases, with 19 bases left between them. The CDR3 consists of 15 residues. The CDR3 sequence is CASSPRYPWVAEAFF. The CDR3 nucleotides are TGTGCCAGCAGTCCCAGGTACCCCTGGGTCGCTGAAGCTTTCTTT.

The chain is built from TRBV5-4 and TRBJ1-2, with a weak D call TRBD1 (6 bases). Trimming took off 0 bases at V and 4 bases at J, with 13 bases between the two ends. Germline loops: CDR1 SGHNT, CDR2 YYREEE (reference sequence). This CDR3 is built from 15 residues. CDR3 DNA: TGTGCCAGCAGCTTGGCCCCGGACAGTGCCTATGGCTACACCTTC. This sequence encodes CASSLAPDSAYGYTF.

This chain connects TRBV2 to TRBJ1-1; 8 bases map to TRBD1. Trimming took 6 bases from V and 1 from J; bases not matched to a gene: 4. The CDR3 consists of 14 residues. Looked up from germline, CDR1 is SNHLY and CDR2 is FYNNEI. The CDR3 reads CASRPTGENTEAFF. The CDR3 nucleotides are TGTGCCAGCAGGCCGACAGGGGAGAACACTGAAGCTTTCTTT.

This chain joins TRBV12-3 or TRBV12-4 and TRBJ2-7; TRBD2 agrees at 7 bases. The ends lost 8 bases at V and 4 bases at J; junction bases unmatched: 2. CDR3 length equals 11 residues. CDR3 residues: CASGAGYEQYF. CDR3 DNA sequence: TGTGCCAGCGGAGCGGGGTACGAGCAGTACTTC.

This chain links TRBV28 with TRBJ1-1; TRBD1 aligns across 8 bases. Trimming cost V 2 bases and J 5 bases; bases outside gene matches: 4. Germline CDR1 reads MDHEN; CDR2 reads SYDVKM. This CDR3 region has 14 residues. In DNA form, the CDR3 reads TGTGCCAGCAGTTTACAGGGGGCGAGGACTGAAGCTTTCTTT. Translated: CASSLQGARTEAFF.

The CDR3 DNA reads TGTGCCATAAGACAGGGGTATGGCTACACCTTC. The encoded protein is CAIRQGYGYTF. V is TRBV12-3 or TRBV12-4 and J is TRBJ1-2, with 8 bases fitting TRBD1. CDR3 length: 11 amino acids. V dropped 10 bases and J dropped 5; count of bases not matched to a gene: 3.

This rearrangement joins TRBV11-1 to TRBJ1-5, with 8 bases identical to TRBD1. CDR1 and CDR2 (germline): SGHAT, FQDESV (reference sequence). The CDR3 is 14 residues long. After removal of 2 bases from V and 9 bases from J, the junction contained 6 bases not matched to a gene. The CDR3, as DNA: TGTGCCAGCAGCTTAACGGGACAGGTAGTGCCCCAGCATTTT. Protein sequence: CASSLTGQVVPQHF.

The table lists this clone with a count of one. This chain uses TRBV18 with TRBJ2-7, with no clear D. V lost 3 bases, J lost 2 bases, and 8 bases lay in between. The germline CDR1 and CDR2 sequences are KGHSH and LQKENI. The CDR3 spans 13 residues. CDR3 protein: CASSPSQTYEQYF. CDR3 sequence (DNA): TGTGCCAGCTCACCGTCACAGACCTACGAGCAGTACTTC. Full variable domain (rest looked up from reference TRBV18 and TRBJ2-7): NAGVMQNPRHLVRRRGQEARLRCSPMKGHSHVYWYRQLPEEGLKFMVYLQKENIIDESGMPKERFSAEFPKEGPSILRIQQVVRGDSAAYFCASSPSQTYEQYFGPGTRLTVT.

The V call is TRBV6-5, the J call TRBJ1-2, with a tentative D call TRBD1 (6 bases). Germline CDR1 is MNHEY and CDR2 is SVGAGI. The V end lost 0 bases, the J end lost 4 bases, and 9 bases lay between the germline ends. The CDR3 is 14 amino acids. The CDR3 protein is CASSYSAGVYGYTF. The CDR3 coding sequence is TGTGCCAGCAGTTACTCGGCAGGGGTCTATGGCTACACCTTC.

The chain carries TRBV29-1 and TRBJ2-2, with 7 bases lining up with TRBD2. V lost 3 bases and J lost 5; bases outside the gene matches: 0. Looked up from germline, CDR1 is SQVTM and CDR2 is ANQGSEA. The CDR3 contains 12 residues. The chain's CDR3 is CSVERGTGELFF. The CDR3 nucleotides read TGCAGCGTTGAGCGGGGGACCGGGGAGCTGTTTTTT.

V and J are TRBV2 and TRBJ2-7; possibly TRBD2 for D (6 bases). The germline V gene encodes CDR1 SNHLY and CDR2 FYNNEI. The germline V and J ends were trimmed by 6 bases and 3 bases, with 15 bases remaining between them. The CDR3 loop spans 14 amino acids. This CDR3 reads CASSLGGDGYEQYF. CDR3 nucleotide sequence: TGTGCCAGCAGCCTCGGGGGAGATGGCTACGAGCAGTACTTC.

The rearrangement links TRBV6-4 to TRBJ2-7; TRBD2 aligns across 15 bases. J was trimmed by 0 bases and V by 4 bases; bases with no gene match: 7. The CDR3 has 18 residues. CDR1 is MRHNA, CDR2 SNTAGT, per germline. CDR3 residues: CASSVPGLAGGSSYEQYF. The CDR3 nucleotides read TGTGCCAGCAGTGTTCCGGGACTAGCGGGGGGCAGCTCCTACGAGCAGTACTTC.